Shown below are 15 T cell receptor beta chains from a single sample sequenced in a study of T cell responses to AZD1222 COVID-19 vaccine. Sequencing used immunoSEQ multiplex PCR; TCRdb keeps in-frame clones, though not all of them. The repertoire holds 240,000 or so clones, with just over 90% as singletons. This specimen was peripheral blood, taken on day 0 of AZD1222 vaccination. The receptor set was obtained from an adult in good health.

This clone was observed a single time. V is TRBV23-1 and J is TRBJ2-1; D remains ambiguous. TRBV23-1 belongs to the ORF category, with a function that is uncertain. Trimming shortened V by 2 bases and J by 2 bases, and 13 bases separated the two germline ends. The CDR3 sequence is 16 residues long. CDR3 sequence: CASSQGWPSPYNEQFF. The CDR3 bases are TGCGCCAGCAGTCAAGGGTGGCCTTCCCCCTACAATGAGCAGTTCTTC.

The V gene is TRBV4-1, the J gene TRBJ1-2; TRBD1 matches at 10 bases. This CDR3 has 15 amino acids. In germline, CDR1 is MGHRA, CDR2 YSYEKL. Trimming cost V 3 bases and J 6 bases; bases outside gene matches: 7. This CDR3 reads CASSHLTGGEHGYTF. The CDR3 DNA sequence: TGCGCCAGCAGCCATTTGACAGGGGGCGAACATGGCTACACCTTC.

This sequence joins TRBV14 and TRBJ2-5, with a tentative D call TRBD1 (6 bases). From germline, CDR1 is SGHDN and CDR2 FVKESK. There are 15 residues in the CDR3. With 3 bases removed from V and 2 bases from J, the gap between germline ends came to 13 bases. Here the CDR3 reads CASSHLTGLQETQYF. CDR3 in DNA: TGTGCCAGCAGCCATCTCACAGGGCTTCAAGAGACCCAGTACTTC.

The V and J genes are TRBV29-1 and TRBJ2-1, with D uncertain. This CDR3 has 12 residues. The V and J ends lost 4 bases and 4 bases respectively, with 8 bases between them. Germline V lookup: CDR1 SQVTM, CDR2 ANQGSEA. The CDR3 loop reads CSVGRSYNEQFF. The CDR3 nucleotides read TGCAGCGTTGGTCGCAGTTACAATGAGCAGTTCTTC.

This clone occurred a few times. The V and J genes are TRBV19 and TRBJ1-6, with no clear D. Trimming pared 6 bases from V and 7 bases from J, leaving 16 bases between. The CDR3 extends over 15 amino acids. Per germline, CDR1 LNHDA and CDR2 SQIVND (reference sequence). The CDR3 loop is CASSPGPRVNSPLHF. The CDR3 nucleotides are TGTGCCAGTAGCCCTGGCCCTAGGGTGAATTCACCCCTCCACTTT.

The count of this clone is one. The chain uses TRBV15 and TRBJ2-7, with 7 bases identical to TRBD1. The CDR3 is 13 amino acids. The junction had 3 bases not matched to a gene; V was cut back by 1 base and J by 6 bases. Germline V gene data show CDR1 as LNHNV and CDR2 as YYDKDF (reference sequence). The CDR3 protein is CATSRARDSEQYF. Here the CDR3 DNA reads TGTGCCACCAGCAGAGCTAGGGACAGCGAGCAGTACTTC. The whole variable domain, filled in from reference TRBV15 and TRBJ2-7, reads DAMVIQNPRYQVTQFGKPVTLSCSQTLNHNVMYWYQQKSSQAPKLLFHYYDKDFNNEADTPDNFQSRRPNTSFCFLDIRSPGLGDTAMYLCATSRARDSEQYFGPGTRLTVT.

V is TRBV5-6 and J is TRBJ1-2; a weak D match, TRBD1 (5 bases). Germline V lookup: CDR1 SGHDT, CDR2 YYEEEE. The V end lost 0 bases, the J end lost 6 bases, and 9 bases lay between the germline ends. The CDR3 spans 13 residues. CDR3 protein: CASSLDRMDGYTF. CDR3 nucleotide sequence: TGTGCCAGCAGCTTGGACAGGATGGATGGCTACACCTTC.

The chain employs TRBV2 and TRBJ2-7; no reliable D call. This CDR3 region has 11 residues. Trimming removed 10 bases from V and 4 bases from J, with 11 bases in between. CDR1 and CDR2 from the germline V gene are SNHLY and FYNNEI. This CDR3 reads CATRLGYEQYF. The CDR3 region has the DNA TGTGCCACCCGGTTAGGGTACGAGCAGTACTTC. Full variable domain (outside the CDR3, taken from reference TRBV2 and TRBJ2-7): EPEVTQTPSHQVTQMGQEVILRCVPISNHLYFYWYRQILGQKVEFLVSFYNNEISEKSEIFDDQFSVERPDGSNFTLKIRSTKLEDSAMYFCATRLGYEQYFGPGTRLTVT.

This clone appeared once. The chain links TRBV7-3 to TRBJ2-7; TRBD1 agrees at 7 bases. The CDR3 runs to 15 residues. CDR1 SGHTA and CDR2 FQGTGA come from the germline V gene. V shed 2 bases and J 0 bases; nucleotides not matched to a gene: 4. The CDR3 reads CASSLQAGGSYEQYF. CDR3 nucleotide sequence: TGTGCCAGCAGCTTACAGGCAGGGGGCTCCTACGAGCAGTACTTC.

This rearrangement joins TRBV7-9 to TRBJ2-7; D ambiguous. The germline V gene has CDR1 SEHNR and CDR2 FQNEAQ (reference sequence). This CDR3 is 14 amino acids long. The V gene lost 4 bases and the J gene lost 5 bases, with 15 bases spanning the gap. For the CDR3, the DNA is TGTGCCAGCAGCTCACCCCTCGACCGACACGAGCAGTACTTC. It codes for CASSSPLDRHEQYF.

This clone occurred a few times. The V gene is TRBV19, the J gene TRBJ1-1; 8 positions match TRBD1. The junction had 6 bases not matched to a gene; V was cut back by 7 bases and J by 5 bases. This CDR3 has 13 residues. Germline V gene data show CDR1 as LNHDA and CDR2 as SQIVND (reference sequence). The CDR3 coding sequence is TGTGCCAGTATCCCGGACAGGGAAACTGAAGCTTTCTTT. It specifies CASIPDRETEAFF.

The genes are TRBV19 and TRBJ1-5; D not certain. The CDR3 totals 14 residues. The V end was cut by 10 bases, the J end by 5 bases, with 18 bases between. Germline values: CDR1 LNHDA, CDR2 SQIVND (reference sequence). CDR3 nucleotides: TGTGCCACCACAACAAAGGGAGGGCATCAGCCCCAGCATTTT. This encodes CATTTKGGHQPQHF.

The chain recombines TRBV7-6 with TRBJ2-1; 9 positions agree with TRBD2. The ends lost 5 bases at V and 7 bases at J; junction bases unmatched: 9. CDR1 and CDR2 (germline): SGHVS, FNYEAQ. This CDR3 comprises 15 residues. The CDR3 region is CASSPTPLAGNEQFF. CDR3 nucleotides: TGTGCCAGCAGCCCGACCCCGCTAGCGGGGAATGAGCAGTTCTTC.

The table lists this clone with a count of one. V and J are TRBV3-1 (or the pseudogene TRBV3-2) and TRBJ1-1; tentative D call: TRBD1 (6 bases). Trimming removed 4 bases at V and 6 bases at J, with 18 bases between. Germline CDR1 and CDR2: LGHDT and YNNKEL (reference sequence). This CDR3 is built from 15 residues. The CDR3 reads CASSLLITGSAEAFF. CDR3 coding DNA: TGTGCCAGCAGCCTTCTTATAACAGGGAGTGCTGAAGCTTTCTTT.

V gene TRBV5-5 combines with J gene TRBJ1-6; 7 bases agree with TRBD1. Looked up from germline, CDR1 is SGHKS and CDR2 is YYEKEE (reference sequence). This CDR3 comprises 14 residues. The trim removed 4 bases at V and 8 bases at J, leaving 6 bases unmatched. CDR3 sequence reads: CASSPQGQDSPLHF. CDR3 sequence (DNA): TGTGCCAGCAGCCCACAGGGGCAGGATTCACCCCTCCACTTT.